One and the same sample provided the 18 T cell receptor beta chains below, sequenced in a study of cytomegalovirus exposure and HLA in healthy donors. PCR amplification relied on 60 Vbeta primers (plus 13 Jbeta primers). Generated by immunoSEQ multiplex PCR, the TCRdb table keeps only in-frame clones and is missing some. The table records around 150,000 clones, 70% to 80% of them present only once. Input material: PBMCs. The origin of the receptors is a man in his late teens or twenties in good health and CMV-seropositive.

V is TRBV29-1 and J is TRBJ1-2; D remains ambiguous. V lost 0 bases and J lost 4, with 15 bases in between. CDR3 size: 15 residues. Per germline, CDR1 SQVTM and CDR2 ANQGSEA. CDR3 amino acids: CSVEDREETTYGYTF. In DNA form, the CDR3 reads TGCAGCGTTGAAGATCGGGAGGAGACAACCTATGGCTACACCTTC.

This clone has only a few counts. This chain uses TRBV5-1 with TRBJ2-5, with D tentatively TRBD2 (6 bases). Trimming removed 5 bases from V and 3 bases from J, with 14 bases in between. Germline assignment: CDR1 SGHRS and CDR2 YFSETQ. The CDR3 runs to 14 residues. The CDR3 nucleotides read TGCGCCAGCAGGGCGGGGTGGGTAAAAGAGACCCAGTACTTC. The encoded protein is CASRAGWVKETQYF.

About this clone: The CDR3 does not end in the conserved phenylalanine or tryptophan, so this is likely a read error. The sample has other DNA sequences that encode this CDR3 too. The rearrangement links TRBV6-6 to TRBJ1-6; D unclear. The germline CDR1 and CDR2 sequences are MNHNY and SVGAGI (reference sequence). The ends were cut back, 7 bases at V and 14 bases at J, with 15 bases in the middle. CDR3 length equals 12 residues. The CDR3 DNA sequence: TGTGCCAGCACGAAAGGCGGCGAGGCCCTCCACCTT. Residues: CASTKGGEALHL.

This sequence joins TRBV7-9 and TRBJ2-7; maybe TRBD2 (6 bases). CDR1 SEHNR and CDR2 FQNEAQ come from the germline V gene (reference sequence). This CDR3 is built from 16 residues. The V end lost 5 bases, the J end lost 3 bases, and 20 bases lay between the germline ends. The DNA for the CDR3 is TGTGCCAGCAGCCCTCCTGGGTACCGCGGGGTCTACGAGCAGTACTTC. Translation gives CASSPPGYRGVYEQYF.

This clone was found once. The rearrangement joins TRBV23-1 to TRBJ2-2; TRBD1 matches at 7 bases. TRBV23-1 is flagged as an ORF with uncertain function. Trimming took 2 bases from V and 4 from J; bases not matched to a gene: 7. This CDR3 spans 16 amino acids. Written as DNA, the CDR3 is TGCGCCAGCAGTCAACCCCCGGACAGGCTCACCGGGGAGCTGTTTTTT. This translates into CASSQPPDRLTGELFF.

This chain connects TRBV19 to TRBJ1-5; D uncertain. Trimming left V 7 bases short and J 2 bases short, with 12 bases between. Per the germline V gene, CDR1 is LNHDA and CDR2 is SQIVND (reference sequence). This CDR3 region has 14 residues. The CDR3 coding sequence is TGTGCCAGTACCTCCATGCGAGGCAATCAGCCCCAGCATTTT. Its translation is CASTSMRGNQPQHF.

The V gene is TRBV7-9, the J gene TRBJ1-1; TRBD1 matches 9 bases. The germline CDR1 and CDR2 sequences are SEHNR and FQNEAQ (reference sequence). Germline trimming cut 6 bases from V and 5 bases from J; bases unmatched to any gene: 7. The CDR3 has 14 amino acids. CDR3 coding DNA: TGTGCCAGCAGTTGGACAGGGGAGGGTACTGAAGCTTTCTTT. Its translation is CASSWTGEGTEAFF. The whole variable domain, filled in from reference TRBV7-9 and TRBJ1-1, reads DTGVSQNPRHKITKRGQNVTFRCDPISEHNRLYWYRQTLGQGPEFLTYFQNEAQLEKSRLLSDRFSAERPKGSFSTLEIQRTEQGDSAMYLCASSWTGEGTEAFFGQGTRLTVV.

The table lists this clone with a count of one. V gene TRBV6-5 combines with J gene TRBJ1-3; D gene unclear. V was clipped by 10 bases and J by 0 bases, with 13 bases between them. CDR1 MNHEY and CDR2 SVGAGI come from the germline V gene. CDR3 length equals 14 residues. The CDR3 is CATTTHLSGNTIYF. The CDR3 DNA reads TGTGCCACCACTACCCACCTCTCTGGAAACACCATATATTTT.

The chain has TRBV30 and TRBJ1-5; TRBD1 might be the D (6 bases). CDR1 is GTSNPN and CDR2 is SVGIG in the germline V gene (reference sequence). V gave up 4 bases and J gave up 5 bases, with 18 bases separating them. This CDR3 is 15 amino acids long. CDR3 in amino acids: CAWTTHNRADQPQHF. CDR3 DNA: TGTGCCTGGACCACTCATAACAGGGCCGATCAGCCCCAGCATTTT.

This chain connects TRBV4-1 to TRBJ2-1; tentative D call: TRBD2 (7 bases). V was trimmed by 4 bases and J by 2 bases, leaving 12 bases between them. CDR1 is MGHRA, CDR2 YSYEKL, per germline. CDR3 length: 15 amino acids. CDR3 region: CASSLEGGAYNEQFF. Written as DNA, the CDR3 is TGCGCCAGCAGCCTCGAGGGGGGGGCCTACAATGAGCAGTTCTTC.

The V call is TRBV27, the J call TRBJ1-2; D is perhaps TRBD1 (6 bases). This CDR3 has 17 residues. Germline-derived CDR1 and CDR2 are MNHEY and SMNVEV (reference sequence). V shed 2 bases and J shed 5 bases, with 21 bases lying between them. The CDR3 nucleotides read TGTGCCAGCAGTTTAGGGATGACAGGAGACCTTACTTATGGCTACACCTTC. Protein: CASSLGMTGDLTYGYTF.

This clone appeared once. J is TRBJ2-5 and V is TRBV11-2, with D possibly matching TRBD2 (6 bases). Germline V gives CDR1 SGHAT, CDR2 FQNNGV. There are 16 residues in the CDR3. Trimming cost V 0 bases and J 2 bases, with 13 bases left between them. The CDR3 DNA sequence: TGTGCCAGCAGCTTAGAGGCAGGGAGGCAACAAGAGACCCAGTACTTC. It encodes CASSLEAGRQQETQYF.

This clone appeared once. This chain links TRBV6-5 with TRBJ2-7, with D possibly being TRBD2 (6 bases). The CDR3 consists of 15 residues. Per the germline V gene, CDR1 is MNHEY and CDR2 is SVGAGI. V was clipped by 3 bases and J by 0 bases, with 12 bases between them. For the CDR3, the DNA is TGTGCCAGCAGTTATGGGGGACTGAGCTCCTACGAGCAGTACTTC. This translates into CASSYGGLSSYEQYF.

The CDR3 sequence is CAWSTPSSGRGETQYF. DNA of the CDR3: TGTGCCTGGAGCACCCCCTCTAGCGGGAGGGGGGAGACCCAGTACTTC. The rearrangement joins TRBV30 to TRBJ2-5, with 12 bases aligning to TRBD2. This CDR3 region has 16 residues. Germline V CDR1 and CDR2: GTSNPN, SVGIG (reference sequence). V trimming: 3 bases; J trimming: 5 bases; junction bases outside the gene matches: 10.

The chain couples TRBV28 to TRBJ2-7; TRBD2 matches at 9 bases. V was clipped by 9 bases and J by 2 bases; unmatched bases: 5. The germline V gene encodes CDR1 MDHEN and CDR2 SYDVKM. The CDR3 totals 13 residues. CDR3 residues: CASCGRETYEQYF. CDR3 nucleotide sequence: TGTGCCAGTTGCGGGAGGGAAACCTACGAGCAGTACTTC.

Comments on this clone: This CDR3 is also generated by other DNA sequences in the sample. The chain combines TRBV7-9 with TRBJ1-2; 12 nucleotides line up with TRBD1. CDR3 length: 14 residues. Germline V CDR1 and CDR2: SEHNR, FQNEAQ (reference sequence). Trimming cost V 5 bases and J 8 bases; bases outside gene matches: 6. CDR3 nucleotide sequence: TGTGCCAGCAGCCTGGGACAGGGGGCTAGGGGCTACACCTTC. This encodes CASSLGQGARGYTF.

The V gene is TRBV29-1, the J gene TRBJ2-3; TRBD1 matches at 8 bases. CDR1 SQVTM and CDR2 ANQGSEA come from the germline V gene. V lost 6 bases and J lost 3; bases outside the gene matches: 17. The length of the CDR3 is 17 residues. Written as DNA, the CDR3 is TGCAGCGTCACAACCCCCTCAGGGGGCCGGGTTACAGATACGCAGTATTTT. It encodes CSVTTPSGGRVTDTQYF.

The chain carries TRBV5-6 and TRBJ1-5, with TRBD1 matching 10 bases. Germline V gene data show CDR1 as SGHDT and CDR2 as YYEEEE. The CDR3 spans 14 residues. Unmatched junction bases numbered 4, after V lost 4 bases and J lost 6 bases. The chain's CDR3 is CASSPGTGVQPQHF. The CDR3 DNA sequence: TGTGCCAGCAGCCCCGGGACAGGGGTTCAGCCCCAGCATTTT. Drawing the rest from reference TRBV5-6 and TRBJ1-5, the complete variable domain is DAGVTQSPTHLIKTRGQQVTLRCSPKSGHDTVSWYQQALGQGPQFIFQYYEEEERQRGNFPDRFSGHQFPNYSSELNVNALLLGDSALYLCASSPGTGVQPQHFGDGTRLSIL.